This entry lists 20 T cell receptor beta chains sequenced from one sample in a study of T cell changes during pregnancy in multiple sclerosis. Sequencing was performed with immunoSEQ multiplex PCR; in TCRdb, only in-frame clones are kept and a portion is missing. The sample yields some 87,000 clones, over 80% seen once. The sample was peripheral blood, taken in the first trimester of pregnancy. The source of these receptors is a female donor with multiple sclerosis, enrolled in a pregnancy study.

V and J are TRBV19 and TRBJ1-2; maybe TRBD1 (6 bases). V lost 4 bases, J lost 0 bases, and 9 bases lay in between. The CDR3 loop spans 14 amino acids. Germline CDR1 LNHDA, CDR2 SQIVND (reference sequence). In DNA, the CDR3 is TGTGCCAGTAGTAGAGGACAGACTAACTATGGCTACACCTTC. Translation: CASSRGQTNYGYTF.

The chain joins TRBV5-1 to TRBJ1-3; 10 nucleotides align to TRBD1. V shed 4 bases and J 0 bases; nucleotides not matched to a gene: 7. CDR1 and CDR2 (germline): SGHRS, YFSETQ. The CDR3 runs to 17 residues. CDR3 coding DNA: TGCGCCAGCAGCCCCGGGACAGGGGCCTACTCTGGAAACACCATATATTTT. Amino acid sequence: CASSPGTGAYSGNTIYF.

The rearrangement uses TRBV7-9 and TRBJ1-1; unclear D gene. This CDR3 contains 11 residues. Germline assignment: CDR1 SEHNR and CDR2 FQNEAQ (reference sequence). The V end was cut by 5 bases, the J end by 6 bases, with 7 bases between. In DNA, the CDR3 is TGTGCCAGCAGCCTTACTTCTGAAGCTTTCTTT. It translates to CASSLTSEAFF.

The rearrangement uses TRBV6-4 and TRBJ2-1, with TRBD2 matching over 9 bases. The CDR3 runs 15 residues. CDR1 is MRHNA and CDR2 is SNTAGT in the germline V gene. The V and J ends lost 8 bases and 3 bases, in that order; junction bases with no gene match: 8. In nucleotides, the CDR3 is TGTGCCAGCTCTCTTGGAGCGGGAGGCTACAATGAGCAGTTCTTC. Encoded protein: CASSLGAGGYNEQFF.

This chain connects TRBV9 to TRBJ2-6; no clear D. The CDR3 length is 16 residues. Germline loops: CDR1 SGDLS, CDR2 YYNGEE. The V end lost 0 bases, the J end lost 0 bases, and 7 bases lay between the germline ends. The CDR3 bases are TGTGCCAGCAGCGTAGTTAGTAGCTCTGGGGCCAACGTCCTGACTTTC. Translated, it gives CASSVVSSSGANVLTF.

The genes are TRBV6-1 and TRBJ1-5; 11 bases agree with TRBD1. The CDR3 is 16 amino acids. Germline lookup yields CDR1 MNHNS and CDR2 SASEGT. The trim removed 0 bases at V and 4 bases at J, leaving 2 bases unmatched. In DNA form, the CDR3 reads TGTGCCAGCAGTGAAGCGGGGACAGGGGGGAATCAGCCCCAGCATTTT. The encoded protein is CASSEAGTGGNQPQHF.

The gene calls are TRBV28 and TRBJ1-1; D possibly corresponds to TRBD1 (5 bases). V gave up 8 bases and J gave up 6 bases, with 19 bases separating them. CDR1 MDHEN and CDR2 SYDVKM come from the germline V gene. The CDR3 runs 14 residues. CDR3 in DNA: TGTGCCAGCGTTTTAGGGGTTGCAGAGGCTGAAGCTTTCTTT. This sequence encodes CASVLGVAEAEAFF.

This rearrangement joins TRBV14 to TRBJ2-3, with D tentatively TRBD2 (5 bases). The V gene's germline CDR1 is SGHDN and CDR2 FVKESK. There are 16 residues in the CDR3. Trimming removed 4 bases from V and 0 bases from J, with 14 bases in between. The CDR3 region is CASSPTHSESTDTQYF. The CDR3 nucleotides are TGTGCCAGCAGCCCGACCCATAGCGAGAGCACAGATACGCAGTATTTT.

Concerning this clone itself: The sample has other DNA sequences that encode this CDR3 too. The V gene is TRBV28, the J gene TRBJ1-1; D perhaps matches TRBD1 (6 bases). Trimming stripped 4 bases from V and 1 base from J, with 7 bases between. Germline-derived CDR1 and CDR2 are MDHEN and SYDVKM. The CDR3 has 13 residues. The CDR3 bases are TGTGCCAGCAGTTCACAGGGGAACACTGAAGCTTTCTTT. It translates to CASSSQGNTEAFF.

The CDR3 sequence: CASSFFPGTGSGEQYF. DNA of the CDR3: TGTGCCAGTAGTTTCTTTCCCGGGACAGGGTCTGGCGAGCAGTACTTC. The chain recombines TRBV19 with TRBJ2-7; 9 bases are a match to TRBD1. V trimming: 5 bases; J trimming: 6 bases; junction bases outside the gene matches: 14. Germline CDR1 and CDR2: LNHDA and SQIVND (reference sequence). The CDR3 has 16 residues.

This chain joins TRBV2 and TRBJ2-7, with TRBD1 matching 8 bases. The CDR3 loop spans 16 amino acids. Trimming cost V 11 bases and J 0 bases; bases outside gene matches: 15. Germline values: CDR1 SNHLY, CDR2 FYNNEI. CDR3 in amino acids: CAYQRLTGVASYEQYF. The CDR3 DNA is TGTGCCTACCAGCGCCTGACAGGGGTCGCCTCCTACGAGCAGTACTTC.

The chain has TRBV19 and TRBJ1-2; the match to TRBD1 covers 7 bases. This CDR3 has 13 amino acids. V shed 3 bases, J shed 8 bases, and the junction held 6 bases outside the gene matches. Per the germline V gene, CDR1 is LNHDA and CDR2 is SQIVND (reference sequence). This CDR3 reads CASSIDRASGYTF. Here the CDR3 DNA reads TGTGCCAGTAGTATCGACAGGGCCTCCGGCTACACCTTC. Looking up the rest from reference TRBV19 and TRBJ1-2 gives the full variable domain: DGGITQSPKYLFRKEGQNVTLSCEQNLNHDAMYWYRQDPGQGLRLIYYSQIVNDFQKGDIAEGYSVSREKKESFPLTVTSAQKNPTAFYLCASSIDRASGYTFGSGTRLTVV.

The J gene is TRBJ2-7, the V gene TRBV5-1; 7 positions match TRBD2. Germline V gene lookup returns CDR1 SGHRS and CDR2 YFSETQ. The CDR3 extends over 17 amino acids. V dropped 2 bases and J dropped 3; count of bases not matched to a gene: 14. CDR3 region: CASSFVGGGSGDYEQYF. The CDR3 DNA reads as TGCGCCAGCAGCTTTGTTGGTGGAGGAAGCGGGGACTACGAGCAGTACTTC.

The CDR3 spells CASSRDRANTGELFF. As DNA, the CDR3 is TGTGCCAGCAGCCGGGACAGAGCGAACACCGGGGAGCTGTTTTTT. The rearrangement joins TRBV7-3 to TRBJ2-2, with 7 bases lining up with TRBD1. The ends lost 5 bases at V and 0 bases at J; junction bases unmatched: 3. Germline assignment: CDR1 SGHTA and CDR2 FQGTGA. The CDR3 covers 15 residues.

The chain uses TRBV14 and TRBJ1-4, with D hard to call. With 1 base removed from V and 8 bases from J, the gap between germline ends came to 26 bases. The CDR3 length is 19 residues. CDR1 and CDR2 from the germline V gene are SGHDN and FVKESK. The CDR3 loop is CASSQGGIDVEPDVEKLFF. The CDR3 DNA is TGTGCCAGCAGCCAAGGAGGGATCGATGTGGAACCTGATGTCGAAAAACTGTTTTTT.

V is TRBV25-1 and J is TRBJ1-2; TRBD1 matches 7 bases. Germline lookup yields CDR1 MGHDK and CDR2 SYGVNS. Losses at the gene ends were 1 base for V and 6 bases for J; bases not matched to a gene: 5. The CDR3 is 14 amino acids. CDR3 sequence (DNA): TGTGCCAGCAGTGAATTCGGGCAGGGGGATGGCTACACCTTC. Its translation is CASSEFGQGDGYTF.

The genes are TRBV7-2 and TRBJ2-1, with TRBD2 matching over 7 bases. Germline CDR1 and CDR2: SGHTA and FQGNSA. After removal of 2 bases from V and 9 bases from J, the junction contained 7 bases not matched to a gene. The CDR3 has 14 residues. CDR3 nucleotides: TGTGCCAGCAGCTTACCGACTAGCCTGGGTGAGCAGTTCTTC. Translated: CASSLPTSLGEQFF.

A few counts support this clone. The chain couples TRBV12-5 to TRBJ2-1; 8 positions match TRBD2. Trimming removed 3 bases from V and 9 bases from J; junction bases left unmatched: 4. This CDR3 comprises 13 residues. Germline V CDR1 and CDR2: LGHNT, FRNRAP. CDR3 bases: TGTGCTAGTGGTTTCTCAGCGGGAGCTGAGCAGTTCTTC. It is translated as CASGFSAGAEQFF. Based on the CDR3 plus reference TRBV12-5 and TRBJ2-1, the full variable domain is DARVTQTPRHKVTEMGQEVTMRCQPILGHNTVFWYRQTMMQGLELLAYFRNRAPLDDSGMPKDRFSAEMPDATLATLKIQPSEPRDSAVYFCASGFSAGAEQFFGPGTRLTVL.

The rearrangement links TRBV7-2 to TRBJ2-1, with D unclear. The CDR3 is 17 amino acids. The ends were cut back, 7 bases at V and 0 bases at J, with 19 bases in the middle. Germline assignment: CDR1 SGHTA and CDR2 FQGNSA. The CDR3: CASTTDSPRFSYNEQFF. CDR3 in DNA: TGTGCCAGCACCACAGATTCCCCGCGTTTCTCCTACAATGAGCAGTTCTTC.

This clone was picked up one time. The J gene is TRBJ2-1, the V gene TRBV11-2, with TRBD1 identical over 7 bases. Germline loops: CDR1 SGHAT, CDR2 FQNNGV. The CDR3 extends over 15 amino acids. The V gene end was trimmed by 3 bases and the J gene end by 2 bases; junction bases not matched to a gene: 4. CDR3 bases: TGTGCCAGCAGCTTCCGGGACAGCGCCTACAATGAGCAGTTCTTC. Amino acids: CASSFRDSAYNEQFF.